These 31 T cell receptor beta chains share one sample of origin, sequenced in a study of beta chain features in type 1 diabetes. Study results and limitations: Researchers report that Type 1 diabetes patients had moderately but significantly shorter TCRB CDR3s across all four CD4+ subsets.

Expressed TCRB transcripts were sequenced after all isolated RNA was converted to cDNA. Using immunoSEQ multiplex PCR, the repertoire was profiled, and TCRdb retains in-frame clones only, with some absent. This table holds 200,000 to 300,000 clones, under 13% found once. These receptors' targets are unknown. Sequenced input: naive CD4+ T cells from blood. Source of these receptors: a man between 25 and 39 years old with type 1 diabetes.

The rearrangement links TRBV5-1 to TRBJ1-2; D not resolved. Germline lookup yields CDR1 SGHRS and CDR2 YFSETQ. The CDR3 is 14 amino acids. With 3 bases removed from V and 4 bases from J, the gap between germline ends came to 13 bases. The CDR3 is CASSSEGASYGYTF. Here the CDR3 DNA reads TGCGCCAGCAGCTCTGAGGGTGCGAGCTATGGCTACACCTTC. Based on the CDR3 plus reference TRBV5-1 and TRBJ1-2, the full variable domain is KAGVTQTPRYLIKTRGQQVTLSCSPISGHRSVSWYQQTPGQGLQFLFEYFSETQRNKGNFPGRFSGRQFSNSRSEMNVSTLELGDSALYLCASSSEGASYGYTFGSGTRLTVV.

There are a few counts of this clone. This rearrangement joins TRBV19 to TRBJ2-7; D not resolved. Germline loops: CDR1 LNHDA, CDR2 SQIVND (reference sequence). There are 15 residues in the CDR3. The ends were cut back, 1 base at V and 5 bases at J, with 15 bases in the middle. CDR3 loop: CASSIGIRYRDEQYF. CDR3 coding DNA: TGTGCCAGTAGTATAGGTATCCGTTATCGGGACGAGCAGTACTTC.

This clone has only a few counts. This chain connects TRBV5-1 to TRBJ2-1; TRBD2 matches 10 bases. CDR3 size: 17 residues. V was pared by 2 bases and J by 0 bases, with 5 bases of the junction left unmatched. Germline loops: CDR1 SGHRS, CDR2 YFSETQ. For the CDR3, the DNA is TGCGCCAGCAGCTTAGGTAGCGGGGGGACCTCCTACAATGAGCAGTTCTTC. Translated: CASSLGSGGTSYNEQFF.

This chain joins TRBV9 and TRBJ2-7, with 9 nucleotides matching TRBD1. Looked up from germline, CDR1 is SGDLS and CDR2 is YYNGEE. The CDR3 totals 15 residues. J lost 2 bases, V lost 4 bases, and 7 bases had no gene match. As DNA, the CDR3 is TGTGCCAGCAGCCCCCTGGGACAGGGTACCTACGAGCAGTACTTC. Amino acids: CASSPLGQGTYEQYF.

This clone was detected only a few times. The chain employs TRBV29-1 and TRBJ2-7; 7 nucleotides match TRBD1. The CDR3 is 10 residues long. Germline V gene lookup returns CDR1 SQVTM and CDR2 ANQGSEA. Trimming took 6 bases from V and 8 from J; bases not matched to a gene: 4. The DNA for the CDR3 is TGCAGCGTCCGGGGACAGAAGCAGTACTTC. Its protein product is CSVRGQKQYF.

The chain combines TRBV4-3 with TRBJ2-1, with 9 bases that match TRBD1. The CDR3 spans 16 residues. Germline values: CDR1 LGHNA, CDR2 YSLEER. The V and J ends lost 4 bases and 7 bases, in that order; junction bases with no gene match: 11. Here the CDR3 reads CASSLRIQGALNEQFF. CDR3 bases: TGCGCCAGCAGCCTTAGAATACAGGGGGCGCTTAATGAGCAGTTCTTC.

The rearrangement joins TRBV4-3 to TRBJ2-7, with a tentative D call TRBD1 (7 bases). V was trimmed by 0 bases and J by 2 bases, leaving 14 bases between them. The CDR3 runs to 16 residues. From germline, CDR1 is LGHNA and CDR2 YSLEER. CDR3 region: CASSQEEGAGTYEQYF. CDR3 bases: TGCGCCAGCAGCCAAGAGGAGGGGGCCGGGACCTACGAGCAGTACTTC.

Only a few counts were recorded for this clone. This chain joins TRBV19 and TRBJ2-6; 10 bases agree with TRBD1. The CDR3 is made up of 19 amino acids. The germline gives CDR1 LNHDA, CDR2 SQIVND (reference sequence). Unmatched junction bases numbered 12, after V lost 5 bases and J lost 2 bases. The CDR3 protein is CASSSPPGTGDPGANVLTF. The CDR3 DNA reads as TGTGCCAGTAGTTCTCCCCCCGGGACAGGGGATCCTGGGGCCAACGTCCTGACTTTC.

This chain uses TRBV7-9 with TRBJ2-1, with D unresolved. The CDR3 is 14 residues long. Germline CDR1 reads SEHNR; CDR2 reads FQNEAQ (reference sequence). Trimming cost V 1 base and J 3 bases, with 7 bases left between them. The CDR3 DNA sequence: TGTGCCAGCAGCTTAGGGCTGATCTACAATGAGCAGTTCTTC. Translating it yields CASSLGLIYNEQFF.

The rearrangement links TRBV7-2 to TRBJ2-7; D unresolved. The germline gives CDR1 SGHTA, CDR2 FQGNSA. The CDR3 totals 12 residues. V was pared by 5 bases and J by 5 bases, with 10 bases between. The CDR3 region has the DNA TGTGCCAGCAGCCCTAGTTTCCACGAGCAGTACTTC. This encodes CASSPSFHEQYF.

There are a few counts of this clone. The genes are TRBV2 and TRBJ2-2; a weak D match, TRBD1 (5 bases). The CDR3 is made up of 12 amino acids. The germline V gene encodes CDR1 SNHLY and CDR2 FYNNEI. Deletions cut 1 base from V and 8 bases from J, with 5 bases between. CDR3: CASSEGQGELFF. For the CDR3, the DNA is TGTGCCAGCAGTGAAGGACAGGGGGAGCTGTTTTTT.

The CDR3 protein is CASSRRTGNQPQHF. The DNA of the CDR3 is TGCGCCAGCAGCCGCCGGACAGGCAATCAGCCCCAGCATTTT. V gene TRBV4-3 combines with J gene TRBJ1-5; D possibly corresponds to TRBD1 (6 bases). The germline gives CDR1 LGHNA, CDR2 YSLEER. V was clipped by 4 bases and J by 2 bases, with 9 bases between them. This CDR3 is 14 amino acids long.

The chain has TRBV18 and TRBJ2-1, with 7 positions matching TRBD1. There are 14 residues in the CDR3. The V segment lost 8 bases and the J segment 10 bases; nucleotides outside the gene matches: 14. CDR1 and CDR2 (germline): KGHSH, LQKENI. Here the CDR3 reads CASLTTGTAGEQFF. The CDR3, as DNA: TGTGCCAGCCTTACGACCGGGACAGCTGGGGAGCAGTTCTTC.

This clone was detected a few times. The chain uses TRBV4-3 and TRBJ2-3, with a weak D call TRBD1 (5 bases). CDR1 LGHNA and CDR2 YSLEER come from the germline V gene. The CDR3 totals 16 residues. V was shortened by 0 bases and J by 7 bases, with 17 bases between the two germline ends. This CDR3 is CASSQDSRQGVYTQYF. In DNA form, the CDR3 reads TGCGCCAGCAGCCAAGATTCGAGGCAGGGCGTTTATACGCAGTATTTT.

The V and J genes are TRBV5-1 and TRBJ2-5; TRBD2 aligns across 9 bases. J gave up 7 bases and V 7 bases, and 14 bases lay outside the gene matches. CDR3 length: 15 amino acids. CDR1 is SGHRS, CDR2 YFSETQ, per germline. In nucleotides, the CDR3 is TGCGCCAGCGAGGATGGCGGGGGGGCGTCGGGGACCCAGTACTTC. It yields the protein CASEDGGGASGTQYF.

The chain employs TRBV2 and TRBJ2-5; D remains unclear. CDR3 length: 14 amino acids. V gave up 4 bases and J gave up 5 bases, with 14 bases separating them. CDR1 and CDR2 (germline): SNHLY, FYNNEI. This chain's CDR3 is CASSVSVGSETQYF. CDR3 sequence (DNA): TGTGCCAGCAGTGTATCGGTTGGTAGCGAGACCCAGTACTTC.

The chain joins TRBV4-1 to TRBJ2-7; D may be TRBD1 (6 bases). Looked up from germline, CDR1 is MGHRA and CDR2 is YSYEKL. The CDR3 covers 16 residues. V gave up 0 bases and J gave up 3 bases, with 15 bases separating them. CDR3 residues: CASSQDPDRFHYEQYF. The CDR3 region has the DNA TGCGCCAGCAGCCAAGACCCGGACAGATTTCACTACGAGCAGTACTTC.

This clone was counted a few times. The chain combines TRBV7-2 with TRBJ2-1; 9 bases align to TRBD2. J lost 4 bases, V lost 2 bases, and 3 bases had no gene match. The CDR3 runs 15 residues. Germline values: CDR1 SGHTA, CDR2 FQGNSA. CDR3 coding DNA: TGTGCCAGCAGCTTACGCGCGGGGGGGTACAATGAGCAGTTCTTC. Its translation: CASSLRAGGYNEQFF.

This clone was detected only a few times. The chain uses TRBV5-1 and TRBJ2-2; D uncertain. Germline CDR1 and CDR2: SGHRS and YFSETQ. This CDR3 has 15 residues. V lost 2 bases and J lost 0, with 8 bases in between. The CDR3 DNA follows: TGCGCCAGCAGCTTCGGCAGGCCGAACACCGGGGAGCTGTTTTTT. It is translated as CASSFGRPNTGELFF.

Here the CDR3 reads CASSPGTSGVGYNEQFF. The CDR3 DNA is TGTGCCAGCAGCCCCGGGACTAGCGGGGTCGGATACAATGAGCAGTTCTTC. The V and J genes are TRBV5-4 and TRBJ2-1; 13 bases match TRBD2. Germline CDR1 and CDR2: SGHNT and YYREEE (reference sequence). The CDR3 is 17 residues long. J gave up 4 bases and V 4 bases, and 8 bases lay outside the gene matches.

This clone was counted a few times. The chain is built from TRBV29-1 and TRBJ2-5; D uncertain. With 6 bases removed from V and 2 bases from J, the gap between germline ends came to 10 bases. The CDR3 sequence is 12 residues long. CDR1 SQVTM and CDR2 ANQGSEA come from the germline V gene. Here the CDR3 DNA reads TGCAGCGTCTGGCGGAATCAAGAGACCCAGTACTTC. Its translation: CSVWRNQETQYF.

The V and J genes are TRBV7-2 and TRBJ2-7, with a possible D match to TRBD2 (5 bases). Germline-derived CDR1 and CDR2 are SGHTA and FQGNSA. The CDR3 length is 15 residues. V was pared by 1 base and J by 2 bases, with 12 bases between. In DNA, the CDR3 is TGTGCCAGCAGCTTAGAGGCAGCGGTGCCCTACGAGCAGTACTTC. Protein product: CASSLEAAVPYEQYF.

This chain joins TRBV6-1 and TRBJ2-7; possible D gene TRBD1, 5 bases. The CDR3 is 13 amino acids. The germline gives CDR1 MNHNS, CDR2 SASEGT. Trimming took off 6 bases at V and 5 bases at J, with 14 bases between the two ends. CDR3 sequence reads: CASRSTVSDEQYF. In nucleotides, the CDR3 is TGTGCCAGCAGGTCGACAGTCTCGGACGAGCAGTACTTC.

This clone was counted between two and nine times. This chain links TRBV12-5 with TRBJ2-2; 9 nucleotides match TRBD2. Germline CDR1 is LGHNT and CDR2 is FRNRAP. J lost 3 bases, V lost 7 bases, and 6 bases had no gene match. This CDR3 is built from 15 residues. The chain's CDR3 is CASAGTSRDTGELFF. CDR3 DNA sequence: TGTGCTAGTGCCGGGACTAGCAGGGACACCGGGGAGCTGTTTTTT.

The CDR3 region is CAWSVDVGGTSGNTIYF. The CDR3 DNA is TGTGCCTGGAGTGTTGACGTGGGAGGAACATCTGGAAACACCATATATTTT. The chain links TRBV30 to TRBJ1-3; D is unclear. The CDR3 has 17 amino acids. Looked up from germline, CDR1 is GTSNPN and CDR2 is SVGIG (reference sequence). The V end lost 0 bases, the J end lost 1 base, and 16 bases lay between the germline ends.

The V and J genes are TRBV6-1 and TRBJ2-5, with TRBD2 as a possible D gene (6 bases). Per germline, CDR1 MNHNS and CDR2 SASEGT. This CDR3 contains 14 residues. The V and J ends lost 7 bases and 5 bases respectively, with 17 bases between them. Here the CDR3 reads CASKGGVGAETQYF. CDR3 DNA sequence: TGTGCCAGCAAAGGAGGGGTCGGAGCGGAGACCCAGTACTTC.

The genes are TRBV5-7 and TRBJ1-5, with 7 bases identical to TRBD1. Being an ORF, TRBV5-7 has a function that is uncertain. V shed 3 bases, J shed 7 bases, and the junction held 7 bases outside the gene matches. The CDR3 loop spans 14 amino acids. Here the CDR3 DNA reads TGTGCCAGCAGCTGGACAGGAGGAGGACAGCCCCAGCATTTT. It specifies CASSWTGGGQPQHF.

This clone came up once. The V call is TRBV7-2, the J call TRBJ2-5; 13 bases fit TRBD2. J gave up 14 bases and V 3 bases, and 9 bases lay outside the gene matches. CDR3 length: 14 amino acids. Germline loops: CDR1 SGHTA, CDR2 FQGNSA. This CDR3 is CASSFGLAGAATYF. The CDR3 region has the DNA TGTGCCAGCAGCTTTGGACTAGCGGGGGCTGCCACTTACTTC.

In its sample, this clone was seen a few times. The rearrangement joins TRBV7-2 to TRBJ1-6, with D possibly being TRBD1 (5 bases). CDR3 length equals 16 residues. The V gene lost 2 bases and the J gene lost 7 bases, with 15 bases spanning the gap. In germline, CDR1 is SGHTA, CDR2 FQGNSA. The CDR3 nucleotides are TGTGCCAGCAGCTTATACGTGACAGCACTCAATTCACCCCTCCACTTT. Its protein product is CASSLYVTALNSPLHF.

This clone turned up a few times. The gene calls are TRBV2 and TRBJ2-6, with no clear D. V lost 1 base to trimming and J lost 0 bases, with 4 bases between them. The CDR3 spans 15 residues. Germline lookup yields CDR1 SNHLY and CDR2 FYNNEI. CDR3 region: CASSEDSSGANVLTF. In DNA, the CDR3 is TGTGCCAGCAGTGAAGACAGCTCTGGGGCCAACGTCCTGACTTTC.

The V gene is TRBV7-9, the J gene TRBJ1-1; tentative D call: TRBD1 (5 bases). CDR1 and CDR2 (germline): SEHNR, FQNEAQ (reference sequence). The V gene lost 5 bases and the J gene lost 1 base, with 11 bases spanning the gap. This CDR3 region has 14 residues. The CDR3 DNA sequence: TGTGCCAGCAGCCCCGAGCAGGGGAACACTGAAGCTTTCTTT. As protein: CASSPEQGNTEAFF.